Below, 3 T cell receptor beta chains from the same sample are listed, as sequenced in a study of early T cells in non-severe SARS-CoV-2 infection. MiXCR, applied by TCRdb to the 5' RACE reads, yields one record per CDR3 protein. There are under 60,000 distinct CDR3 sequences in the sample; 8.7% occur only once, and almost 4% lies in the top ten. Material: whole blood, obtained at baseline. Every receptor here comes from an adult who was a healthcare worker with PCR-confirmed SARS-CoV-2 infection or an uninfected control (not recorded which).

This clonotype was recorded a few times. This sequence joins TRBV3-1 and TRBJ1-2; D remains unclear. Germline V gene data show CDR1 as LGHDT and CDR2 as YNNKEL (reference sequence). This CDR3 has 15 residues. V lost 4 bases to trimming and J lost 7 bases, with 19 bases between them. CDR3 residues: CASSLLSSLLGGYTF. The CDR3, as DNA: TGTGCCAGCAGCCTCCTTTCCTCCCTCTTGGGTGGCTACACCTTC.

Ten or more counts support this clonotype. The genes are TRBV7-8 and TRBJ2-1, with 8 bases lining up with TRBD2. From germline, CDR1 is SGHVS and CDR2 FQNEAQ. This CDR3 contains 15 residues. V shed 5 bases and J 7 bases; nucleotides not matched to a gene: 10. The chain's CDR3 is CASSDALGTSNEQFF. The CDR3, as DNA: TGTGCCAGCAGCGATGCACTCGGGACTAGTAATGAGCAGTTCTTC.

This chain joins TRBV28 and TRBJ1-3; no definite D call. Germline assignment: CDR1 MDHEN and CDR2 SYDVKM. The V and J ends lost 2 bases and 0 bases respectively, with 2 bases between them. The CDR3 has 13 residues. The CDR3 DNA reads TGTGCCAGCAGTTTAAGCTCTGGAAACACCATATATTTT. Its protein product is CASSLSSGNTIYF.